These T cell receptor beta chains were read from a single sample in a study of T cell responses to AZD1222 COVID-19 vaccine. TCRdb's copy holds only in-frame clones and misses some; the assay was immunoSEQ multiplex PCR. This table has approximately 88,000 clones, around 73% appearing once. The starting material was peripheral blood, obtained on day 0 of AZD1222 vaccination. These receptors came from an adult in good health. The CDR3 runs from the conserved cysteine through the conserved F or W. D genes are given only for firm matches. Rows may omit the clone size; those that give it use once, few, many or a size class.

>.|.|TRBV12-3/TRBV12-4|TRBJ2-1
CASGYAANEQFF
TGTGCCAGCGGTTACGCCGCCAATGAGCAGTTCTTC
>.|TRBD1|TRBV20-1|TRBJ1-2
CSASRTGGKLGYTF
TGCAGTGCTAGTCGGACAGGGGGTAAACTGGGCTACACCTTC
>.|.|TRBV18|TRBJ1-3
CASSAYNGVPGNTIYF
TGTGCCAGCTCAGCCTACAATGGGGTGCCTGGAAACACCATATATTTT
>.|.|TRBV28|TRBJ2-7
CATRERPSREQYF
TGTGCCACCCGAGAACGGCCCTCAAGGGAGCAGTACTTC
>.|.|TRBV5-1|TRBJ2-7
CASSSHWGEQYF
TGCGCCAGCAGCTCCCATTGGGGAGAGCAGTACTTC
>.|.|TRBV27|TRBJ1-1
CASSLHPMNTEAFF
TGTGCCAGCAGTTTACACCCAATGAACACTGAAGCTTTCTTT
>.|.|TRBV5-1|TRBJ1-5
CASSLDGSNQPQHF
TGCGCCAGCAGCTTGGACGGGAGCAATCAGCCCCAGCATTTT
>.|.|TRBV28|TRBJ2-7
CASSLWGRVYEQYF
TGTGCCAGCAGTTTGTGGGGCAGGGTGTACGAGCAGTACTTC
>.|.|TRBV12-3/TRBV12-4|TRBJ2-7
CASSPDSYEQYF
TGTGCCAGCAGTCCGGACTCCTACGAGCAGTACTTC
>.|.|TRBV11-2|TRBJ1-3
CASRSTDSGNTIYF
TGTGCCAGCAGATCGACAGACTCTGGAAACACCATATATTTT
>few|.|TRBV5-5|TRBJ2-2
CASSSEIGELFF
TGTGCCAGCAGCTCCGAGATCGGGGAGCTGTTTTTT
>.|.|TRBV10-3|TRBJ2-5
CAISESGAQETQYF
TGTGCCATCAGTGAGTCGGGTGCCCAAGAGACCCAGTACTTC
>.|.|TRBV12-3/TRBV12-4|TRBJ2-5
CASSLSETQYF
TGTGCCAGCAGTTTAAGTGAGACCCAGTACTTC
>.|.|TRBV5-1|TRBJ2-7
CASSLGQPTDEQYF
TGCGCCAGCAGCTTGGGACAGCCAACGGACGAGCAGTACTTC
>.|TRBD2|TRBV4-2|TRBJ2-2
CASGRTSVTGELFF
TGTGCCAGCGGGAGGACTAGCGTGACCGGGGAGCTGTTTTTT
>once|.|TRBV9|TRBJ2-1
CASSAENYNEQFF
TGTGCCAGCAGCGCGGAGAACTACAATGAGCAGTTCTTC
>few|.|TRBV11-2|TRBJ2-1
CASSLRGKQFF
TGTGCCAGCAGCTTAAGAGGGAAGCAGTTCTTC
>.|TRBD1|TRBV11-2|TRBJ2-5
CASSSLRDRGGGTQYF
TGTGCCAGCAGCTCCCTGCGGGACAGGGGAGGGGGGACCCAGTACTTC
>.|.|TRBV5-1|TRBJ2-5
CASSLVVEETQYF
TGCGCCAGCAGCTTGGTAGTAGAGGAGACCCAGTACTTC
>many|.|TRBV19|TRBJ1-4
CASSIGPGGNEKLFF
TGTGCCAGTAGTATAGGCCCAGGAGGTAATGAAAAACTGTTTTTT
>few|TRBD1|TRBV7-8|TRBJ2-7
CASSLGQGVSYEQYF
TGTGCCAGCAGCTTGGGACAGGGGGTTAGCTACGAGCAGTACTTC
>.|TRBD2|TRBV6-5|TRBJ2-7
CASSYSWGLGVYEQYF
TGTGCCAGCAGTTACTCGTGGGGACTAGGAGTCTACGAGCAGTACTTC
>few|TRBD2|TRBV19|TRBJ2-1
CASSILAGAINEQFF
TGTGCCAGTAGTATTCTGGCGGGAGCGATCAATGAGCAGTTCTTC
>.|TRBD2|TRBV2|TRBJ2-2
CASSVLAGTGELFF
TGTGCCAGCAGTGTATTAGCGGGGACCGGGGAGCTGTTTTTT
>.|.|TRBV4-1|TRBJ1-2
CASSQEINRANYGYTF
TGCGCCAGCAGCCAAGAGATAAACAGGGCCAACTATGGCTACACCTTC
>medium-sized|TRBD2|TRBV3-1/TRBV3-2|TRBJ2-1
CASSRELAGEDNEQFF
TGTGCCAGCAGCCGCGAACTAGCGGGAGAAGACAATGAGCAGTTCTTC
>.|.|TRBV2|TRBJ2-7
CATGRSSSYEQYF
TGTGCCACTGGACGGTCGAGCTCCTACGAGCAGTACTTC
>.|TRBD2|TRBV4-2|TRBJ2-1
CASSQALAGGEQFF
TGTGCCAGCAGCCAGGCTCTAGCGGGGGGTGAGCAGTTCTTC
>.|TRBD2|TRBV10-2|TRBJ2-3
CATLTSGTDTQYF
TGCGCCACCTTGACTAGCGGCACAGATACGCAGTATTTT
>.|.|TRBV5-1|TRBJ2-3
CASSLASGATDTQYF
TGCGCCAGCAGCTTGGCCTCGGGGGCCACCGATACGCAGTATTTT
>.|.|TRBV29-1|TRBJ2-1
CSVSGSSSYNEQFF
TGCAGCGTTTCCGGGAGTAGCTCCTACAATGAGCAGTTCTTC
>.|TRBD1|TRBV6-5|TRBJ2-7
CASSTGTGQSYEQYF
TGTGCCAGCAGCACTGGGACAGGACAATCCTACGAGCAGTACTTC
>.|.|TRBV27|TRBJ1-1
CASSSYLGRNTEAFF
TGTGCCAGCAGTTCCTACCTCGGTAGGAACACTGAAGCTTTCTTT
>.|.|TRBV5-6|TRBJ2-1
CASSLLGGNEQFF
TGTGCCAGCAGCTTATTAGGCGGGAATGAGCAGTTCTTC
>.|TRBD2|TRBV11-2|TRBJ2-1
CAGASGSYNEQFF
TGTGCCGGGGCTAGCGGCTCCTACAATGAGCAGTTCTTC
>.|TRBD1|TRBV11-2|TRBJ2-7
CASRETGGLYEQYF
TGTGCCAGCAGGGAGACAGGGGGGCTCTACGAGCAGTACTTC
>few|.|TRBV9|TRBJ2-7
CASSVNRVGEQYF
TGTGCCAGCAGCGTAAACAGGGTAGGCGAGCAGTACTTC
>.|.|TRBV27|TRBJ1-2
CASSRDRSYGYTF
TGTGCCAGCAGCCGAGACCGCAGCTATGGCTACACCTTC
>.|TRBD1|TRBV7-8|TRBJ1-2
CASSLGQGAWGYTF
TGTGCCAGCAGCTTGGGACAGGGGGCCTGGGGCTACACCTTC